This paragraph covers one T cell receptor (beta chain) sequence. What it recognizes is unknown. One end of the junction is discordant with germline, which a read error may explain. These data belong to a study of cytomegalovirus exposure and HLA in healthy donors. Findings of the study overall: Reported results showed that the classifier diagnosed cytomegalovirus status with high specificity and sensitivity. The study listed 164 cytomegalovirus-associated TCR beta chains. A few CMV-associated chains proved CMV antigen-specific in vitro.

The CDR3 has 14 amino acids. The germline V gene has CDR1 LGHNA and CDR2 YNFKEQ. A roughly 120-subject validation cohort, separate from the roughly 670-subject first cohort, supplied the donors. Sequencing was performed with immunoSEQ multiplex PCR; in TCRdb, only in-frame clones are kept and a portion is missing. The repertoire holds around 250,000 clones, with nearly 90% as singletons. The V gene is TRBV4-2, the J gene TRBJ1-2, with 9 bases lining up with TRBD1. The sequence was obtained from a woman aged 18-35 years in good health and CMV-seronegative. The sequenced material came from PBMCs. The CDR3 is CASTQQGARYGYTF. The CDR3 nucleotides are TGTGCCAGCACCCAACAGGGGGCTAGGTATGGCTACACCTTC.